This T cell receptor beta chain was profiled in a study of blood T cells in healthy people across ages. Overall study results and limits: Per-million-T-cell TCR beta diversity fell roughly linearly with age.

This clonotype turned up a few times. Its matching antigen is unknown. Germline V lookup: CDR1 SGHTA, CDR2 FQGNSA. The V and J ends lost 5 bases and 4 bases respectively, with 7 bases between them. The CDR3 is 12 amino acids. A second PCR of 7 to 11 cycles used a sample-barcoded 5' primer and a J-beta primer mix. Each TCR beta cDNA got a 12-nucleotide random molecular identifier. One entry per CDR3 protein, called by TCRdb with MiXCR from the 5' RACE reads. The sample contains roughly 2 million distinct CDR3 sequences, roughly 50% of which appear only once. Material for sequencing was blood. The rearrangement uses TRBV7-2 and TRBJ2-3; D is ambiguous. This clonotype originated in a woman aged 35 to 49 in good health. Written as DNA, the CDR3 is TGTGCCAGCAGCGATTTCGCAGATACGCAGTATTTT. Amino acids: CASSDFADTQYF.